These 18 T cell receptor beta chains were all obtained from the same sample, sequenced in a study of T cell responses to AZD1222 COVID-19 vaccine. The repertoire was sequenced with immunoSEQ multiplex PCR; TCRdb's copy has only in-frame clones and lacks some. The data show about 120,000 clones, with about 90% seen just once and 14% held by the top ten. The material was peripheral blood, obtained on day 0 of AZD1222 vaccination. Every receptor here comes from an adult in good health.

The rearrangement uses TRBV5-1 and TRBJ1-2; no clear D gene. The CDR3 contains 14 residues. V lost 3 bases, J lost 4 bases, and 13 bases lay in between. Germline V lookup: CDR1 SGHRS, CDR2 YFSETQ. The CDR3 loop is CASSSSGYLYGYTF. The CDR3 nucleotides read TGCGCCAGCAGCTCATCTGGGTATCTCTATGGCTACACCTTC.

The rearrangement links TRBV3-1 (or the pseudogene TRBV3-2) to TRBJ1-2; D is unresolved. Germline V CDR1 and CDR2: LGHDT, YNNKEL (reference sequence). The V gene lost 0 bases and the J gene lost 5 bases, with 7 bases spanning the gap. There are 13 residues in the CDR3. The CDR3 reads CASSQDGRYGYTF. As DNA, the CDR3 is TGTGCCAGCAGCCAAGATGGGCGGTATGGCTACACCTTC.

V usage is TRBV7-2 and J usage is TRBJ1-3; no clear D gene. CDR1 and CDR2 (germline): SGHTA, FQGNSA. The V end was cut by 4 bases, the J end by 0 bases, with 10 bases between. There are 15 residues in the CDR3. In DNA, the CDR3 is TGTGCCAGCAGCTCTTGGACGGGCTCTGGAAACACCATATATTTT. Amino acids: CASSSWTGSGNTIYF.

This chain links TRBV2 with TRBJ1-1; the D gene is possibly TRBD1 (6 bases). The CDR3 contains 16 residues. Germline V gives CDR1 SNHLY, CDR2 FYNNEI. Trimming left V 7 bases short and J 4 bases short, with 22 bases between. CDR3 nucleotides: TGTGCCAGCACCGTCCCCGGGAGCACAGGGCGCACTGAAGCTTTCTTT. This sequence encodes CASTVPGSTGRTEAFF.

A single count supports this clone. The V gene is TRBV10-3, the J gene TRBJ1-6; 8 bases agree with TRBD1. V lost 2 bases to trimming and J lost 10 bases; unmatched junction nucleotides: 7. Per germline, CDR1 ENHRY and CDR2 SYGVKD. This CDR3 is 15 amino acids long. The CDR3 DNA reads TGTGCCATCAGTGAGGGGACAGGATTAGGGTCACCCCTCCACTTT. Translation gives CAISEGTGLGSPLHF.

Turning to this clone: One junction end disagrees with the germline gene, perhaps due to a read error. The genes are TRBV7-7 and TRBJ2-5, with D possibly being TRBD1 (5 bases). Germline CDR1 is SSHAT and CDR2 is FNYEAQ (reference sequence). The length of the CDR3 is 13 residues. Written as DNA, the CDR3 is TGTGCTAGCAGCTTAAACAGGCAAGAGACCCAGTACTTC. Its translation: CASSLNRQETQYF.

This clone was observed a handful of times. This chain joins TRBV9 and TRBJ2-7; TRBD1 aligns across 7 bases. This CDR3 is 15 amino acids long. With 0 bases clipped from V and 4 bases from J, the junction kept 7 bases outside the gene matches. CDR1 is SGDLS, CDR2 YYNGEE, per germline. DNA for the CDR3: TGTGCCAGCAGCGTAGAGACAGGGAGAGAGTACGAGCAGTACTTC. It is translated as CASSVETGREYEQYF.

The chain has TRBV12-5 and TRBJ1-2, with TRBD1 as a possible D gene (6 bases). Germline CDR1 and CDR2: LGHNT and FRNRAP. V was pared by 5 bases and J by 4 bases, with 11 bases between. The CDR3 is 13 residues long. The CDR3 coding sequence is TGTGCTAGTGGTCGGGACACCATCTATGGCTACACCTTC. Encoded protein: CASGRDTIYGYTF.

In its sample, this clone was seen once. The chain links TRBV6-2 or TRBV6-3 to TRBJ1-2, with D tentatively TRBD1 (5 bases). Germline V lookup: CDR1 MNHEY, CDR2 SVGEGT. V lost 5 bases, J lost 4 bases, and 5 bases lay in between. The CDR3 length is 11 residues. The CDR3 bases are TGTGCCAGCAGTGACAGCTATGGCTACACCTTC. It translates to CASSDSYGYTF.

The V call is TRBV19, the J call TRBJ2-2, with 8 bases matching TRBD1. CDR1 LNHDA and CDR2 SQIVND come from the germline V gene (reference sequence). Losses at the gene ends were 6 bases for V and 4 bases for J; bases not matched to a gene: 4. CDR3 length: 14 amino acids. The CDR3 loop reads CASSVQGGTGELFF. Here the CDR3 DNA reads TGTGCCAGTAGCGTACAGGGGGGCACCGGGGAGCTGTTTTTT.

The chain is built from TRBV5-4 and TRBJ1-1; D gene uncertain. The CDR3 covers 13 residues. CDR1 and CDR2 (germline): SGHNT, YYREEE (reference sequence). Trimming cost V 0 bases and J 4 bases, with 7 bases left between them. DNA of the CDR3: TGTGCCAGCAGCTTGGTATTCAGCACTGAAGCTTTCTTT. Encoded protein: CASSLVFSTEAFF.

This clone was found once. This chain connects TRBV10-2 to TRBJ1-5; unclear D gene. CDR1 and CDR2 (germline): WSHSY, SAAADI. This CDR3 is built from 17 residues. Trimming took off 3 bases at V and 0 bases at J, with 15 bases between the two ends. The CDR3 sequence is CASSELGRGYSNQPQHF. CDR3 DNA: TGCGCCAGCAGTGAACTCGGACGCGGGTATAGCAATCAGCCCCAGCATTTT.

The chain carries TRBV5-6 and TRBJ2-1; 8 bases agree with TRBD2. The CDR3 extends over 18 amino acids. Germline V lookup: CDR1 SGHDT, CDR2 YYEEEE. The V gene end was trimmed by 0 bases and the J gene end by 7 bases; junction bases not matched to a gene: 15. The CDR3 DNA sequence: TGTGCCAGCAGCTTGGTCTTTGCGGGAGGCGATCTGGAAAATGAGCAGTTCTTC. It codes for CASSLVFAGGDLENEQFF.

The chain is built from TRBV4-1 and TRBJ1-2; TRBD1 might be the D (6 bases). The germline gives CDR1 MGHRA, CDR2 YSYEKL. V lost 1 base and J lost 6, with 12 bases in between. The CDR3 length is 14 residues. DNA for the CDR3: TGCGCCAGCAGCCAAGTAACAGGGAATGATGGCTACACCTTC. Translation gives CASSQVTGNDGYTF.

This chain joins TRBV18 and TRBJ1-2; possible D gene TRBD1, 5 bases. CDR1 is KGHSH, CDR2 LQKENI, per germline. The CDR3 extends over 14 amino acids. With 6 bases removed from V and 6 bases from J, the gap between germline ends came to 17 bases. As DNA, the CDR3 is TGTGCCAGCTCGCTCCAAGGGGAAAAGAATGGCTACACCTTC. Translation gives CASSLQGEKNGYTF.

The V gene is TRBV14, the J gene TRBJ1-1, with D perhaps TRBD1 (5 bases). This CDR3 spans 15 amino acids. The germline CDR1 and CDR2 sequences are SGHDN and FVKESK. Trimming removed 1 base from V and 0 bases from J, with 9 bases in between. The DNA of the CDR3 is TGTGCCAGCAGCCAAGTTGTAGGGGTGAACACTGAAGCTTTCTTT. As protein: CASSQVVGVNTEAFF.

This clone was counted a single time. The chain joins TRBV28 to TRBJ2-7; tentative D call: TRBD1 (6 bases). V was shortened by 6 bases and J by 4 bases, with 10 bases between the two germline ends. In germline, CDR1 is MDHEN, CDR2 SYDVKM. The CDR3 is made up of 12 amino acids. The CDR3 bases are TGTGCCAGCAGCCGGACAGCTTACGAGCAGTACTTC. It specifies CASSRTAYEQYF.

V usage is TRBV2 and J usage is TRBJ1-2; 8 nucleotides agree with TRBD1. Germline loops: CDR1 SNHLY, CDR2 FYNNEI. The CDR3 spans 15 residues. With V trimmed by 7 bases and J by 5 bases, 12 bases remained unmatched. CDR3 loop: CASTGRQGPGYGYTF. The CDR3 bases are TGTGCCAGCACCGGAAGACAGGGGCCAGGGTATGGCTACACCTTC.